Below, 5 T cell receptor beta chains from the same sample are listed, as sequenced in a study of post-analysis software for immune sequencing data. No antigen has been assigned to these receptors. General study results and limits: Compared with controls, patients had more of about 5 TRBV segments, including TRBV5-6, TRBV5-1 and TRBV20-1.

Tagging with unique molecular identifiers was a feature of the TCR beta cDNA libraries. TCRdb analysed the PCR reads with MiXCR anew, one entry per CDR3 protein. The table lists fewer than 550,000 distinct CDR3 sequences, around a third of them singletons. The sample was blood. These receptors came from a girl aged 2-17 years with multiple sclerosis.

This chain joins TRBV9 and TRBJ2-4, with D possibly TRBD2 on 5 matching bases. Trimming shortened V by 0 bases and J by 5 bases, and 9 bases separated the two germline ends. Germline CDR1 and CDR2: SGDLS and YYNGEE. This CDR3 comprises 14 residues. As DNA, the CDR3 is TGTGCCAGCAGCGTAGTTTCGAGGGAAAACATTCAGTACTTC. Translated, it gives CASSVVSRENIQYF.

Only a few counts were recorded for this clonotype. The chain carries TRBV11-2 and TRBJ2-1; D is uncertain. The J call may be in error: the DNA end matches TRBJ2-7 better. CDR3 length: 15 amino acids. Germline loops: CDR1 SGHAT, CDR2 FQNNGV. CDR3 coding DNA: TGTGCCAGCAGCTTAGATAGAGGCTCCTACAATGAGCAGTACTTC. This translates into CASSLDRGSYNEQYF.

The V call is TRBV5-1, the J call TRBJ2-1, with 15 bases identical to TRBD2. CDR1 SGHRS and CDR2 YFSETQ come from the germline V gene. The CDR3 totals 17 residues. V lost 3 bases and J lost 7; bases outside the gene matches: 8. CDR3: CASSSGLAGGPRNEQFF. The CDR3 nucleotides read TGCGCCAGCAGCTCCGGACTAGCGGGGGGGCCTCGTAATGAGCAGTTCTTC.

This clonotype showed up just once. The chain carries TRBV24-1 and TRBJ2-2; D is unresolved. Germline V gene data show CDR1 as KGHDR and CDR2 as SFDVKD. This CDR3 is built from 15 residues. Trimming cost V 5 bases and J 0 bases, with 9 bases left between them. CDR3 sequence: CATSGSLTNTGELFF. The CDR3 region has the DNA TGTGCCACCAGTGGGAGTCTTACGAACACCGGGGAGCTGTTTTTT.

This clonotype has a handful of counts. The chain carries TRBV6-5 and TRBJ2-5; 7 bases line up with TRBD1. The CDR3 is 13 amino acids. The trim removed 6 bases at V and 4 bases at J, leaving 5 bases unmatched. The germline gives CDR1 MNHEY, CDR2 SVGAGI. This chain's CDR3 is CASRGRGRETQYF. The DNA for the CDR3 is TGTGCCAGCAGGGGAAGGGGGCGAGAGACCCAGTACTTC.